This T cell receptor beta chain is from a study of T cells after yellow fever vaccination (dated by TCRdb to the late 2010s). With respect to the entire study: The SMART-Seq v4 Ultra Low Input RNA kit was used to prepare libraries from fractions with low cell numbers. To follow T-cell clones before and after both primary and booster YFV17D yellow fever vaccination, bulk TCR alpha and beta repertoires underwent longitudinal sequencing. Two healthy male donors made up the cohort, one aged 18 to 30 years and the other aged 30 to 40 years. Blood was collected at multiple timepoints before and after primary and secondary immunization, and bulk PBMC replicates and cell subsets were isolated. The full study reports these points: Compared with the primary T-cell response, the secondary T-cell response was weaker but faster, peaking on day 5 rather than day 15. After the booster, most clones that had expanded after primary vaccination were detected again (about 95% of CD4 and roughly nine tenths of CD8), suggesting broad maintenance of memory. Because only a couple of donors were included in the study, the extent to which the findings can be generalized is limited. Computational filtering was required because FACS-sorted repertoires could contain abundant contaminating clonotypes from the bulk population. A small share of clonotypes occurred in both CD4 and CD8 compartments, likely arising from convergent recombination.

This clonotype appeared many times. It has no known antigen specificity. The germline gene is not matched at one end of the junction; a read error may be the cause. The treatment or condition label corresponds to: live attenuated yellow fever vaccine strain. At every blood-draw timepoint, two biological replicates of bulk PBMCs were collected. A standard Ficoll-Paque protocol was used to isolate PBMCs from peripheral blood. TriZol was used to extract RNA from bulk PBMCs, CD4 and CD8 fractions, and dextramer-positive and dextramer-negative fractions. Sequenced using an Illumina NovaSeq 6000. TCR cDNA was synthesized by 5'RACE template switching, which introduced a universal primer site and unique molecular identifiers. Priming for cDNA synthesis came from both the TCR alpha and TCR beta constant segments. Libraries were amplified in two PCR steps, with sample barcodes and sequencing adapters added in the second step. Libraries were sequenced on Illumina HiSeq 2500 (2x100 bp) or NovaSeq (2x150 bp). In the authors' own workflow: Demultiplexing of reads and collapsing into UMI consensus sequences were performed with MIGEC, and V(D)J alignment was carried out with MiXCR. Vaccine-responding clonotypes were defined with edgeR using replicate PBMC samples, requiring FDR below 0.01 and a log2 fold change above 5 up to day 15. Each bulk clonotype was labeled CD4 or CD8 based on which sequenced repertoire, CD4 or CD8, contained the clonotype at higher abundance. TCRdb reprocessing: public reads trimmed at Q25 with fastp, clones called with MiXCR, in-frame beta chains kept. Records with the same CDR3 protein are collapsed into one entry carrying the most frequent genes and DNA. The V and J calls, along with clone size, are taken from TCRdb and not from the paper's own processing. For this sample there are 250,000 or so distinct CDR3 sequences; 3.6% appear just once. The leading ten clones occupy 15% to 20% of the sample.

The CDR3, from cysteine to phenylalanine, totals 17 residues. CDR3 DNA is the only sequence kept; it has 51 bases, read in frame from the first base. The germline V gene (reference sequence) yields SSHAT for CDR1 and FNYEAQ for CDR2. The receptor's source is a man aged 18 to 30 who received the YFV17D yellow fever vaccine. The starting material was PBMCs, obtained 15 days after the yellow fever booster vaccination. The chain was built from TRBV7-7 and TRBJ2-2; the D gene is possibly TRBD2, with 5 bases matching. The DNA sequence is TGTGCTAGCAGCTTAGAAGGCCTCGGAGGAGGTACCGGGGAGCTGTTTTTT. Its product reads: CASSLEGLGGGTGELFF.